This T cell receptor (beta chain) stems from a study of blood T cell repertoires in COVID-19. Study-wide context: The United States, Italy and Spain supplied acute and convalescent COVID-19 samples. Nucleic acid was either cDNA or gDNA, and it came from T cells, B-cell-depleted T cells, or PBMCs.

Per the authors' pipeline: How many nucleated cells were present was estimated from reference gene primer amplification. The data were produced by immunoSEQ multiplex PCR, yet TCRdb's version contains in-frame clones alone and is incomplete. The V and J calls and clone size were taken over from that table, and D and trimming were inferred from the DNA. The table includes under 250,000 clones, approximately 87% detected once. The V gene's germline CDR1 is LNHDA and CDR2 SQIVND (reference sequence). This CDR3 has 15 residues. V lost 1 base and J 8 bases, leaving 14 bases between the germline ends. Sequences were obtained from peripheral blood. The source is a woman between 70 and 85 years old with active or convalescent COVID-19. V is TRBV19 and J is TRBJ2-2; tentatively, D is TRBD2 (5 bases). The CDR3 loop reads CASSIVPGKLGELFF. DNA of the CDR3: TGTGCCAGTAGTATAGTGCCGGGAAAACTGGGGGAGCTGTTTTTT.